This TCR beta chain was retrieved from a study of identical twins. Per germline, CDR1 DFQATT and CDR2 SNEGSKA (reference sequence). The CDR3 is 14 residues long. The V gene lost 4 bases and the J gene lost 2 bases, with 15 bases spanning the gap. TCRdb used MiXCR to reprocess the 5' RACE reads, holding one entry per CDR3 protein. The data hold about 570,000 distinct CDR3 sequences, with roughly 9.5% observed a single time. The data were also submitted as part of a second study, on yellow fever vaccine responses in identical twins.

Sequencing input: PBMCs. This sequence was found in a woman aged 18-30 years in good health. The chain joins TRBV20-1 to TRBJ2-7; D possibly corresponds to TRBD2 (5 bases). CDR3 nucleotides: TGCAGTGCTACGAATGGAGCTAGCCCCTACGAGCAGTACTTC. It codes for CSATNGASPYEQYF.